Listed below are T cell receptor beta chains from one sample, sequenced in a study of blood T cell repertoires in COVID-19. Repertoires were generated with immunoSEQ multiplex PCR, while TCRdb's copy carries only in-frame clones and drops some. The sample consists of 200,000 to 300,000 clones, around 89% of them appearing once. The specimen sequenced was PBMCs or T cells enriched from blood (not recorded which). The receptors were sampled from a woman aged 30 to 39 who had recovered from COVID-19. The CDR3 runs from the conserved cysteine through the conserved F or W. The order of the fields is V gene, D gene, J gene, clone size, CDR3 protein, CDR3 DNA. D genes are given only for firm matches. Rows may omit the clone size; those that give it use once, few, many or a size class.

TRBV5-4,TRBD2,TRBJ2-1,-,CASSTTSGSGNEQFF,TGTGCCAGCAGCACAACTAGCGGGAGCGGGAATGAGCAGTTCTTC
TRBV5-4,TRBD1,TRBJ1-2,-,CASSRQGTNHF,TGTGCCAGCAGCAGACAGGGGACCAACCACTTC
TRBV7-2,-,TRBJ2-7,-,CASSLATNYEQYF,TGTGCCAGCAGCTTAGCGACTAACTACGAGCAGTACTTC
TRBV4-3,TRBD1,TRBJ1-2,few,CASSQPGQLSSGYTF,TGCGCCAGCAGCCAACCGGGACAGCTGTCAAGCGGCTACACCTTC
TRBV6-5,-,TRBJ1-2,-,CASSYPGAYLAGYTF,TGTGCCAGCAGTTACCCTGGGGCCTACCTAGCGGGCTACACCTTC
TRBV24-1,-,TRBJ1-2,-,CATSGTGQGIYGYTF,TGTGCCACCAGTGGAACGGGCCAGGGCATCTATGGCTACACCTTC
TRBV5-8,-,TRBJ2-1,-,CASSLGRTTYNEQFF,TGTGCCAGCAGCTTGGGGAGGACCACCTACAATGAGCAGTTCTTC
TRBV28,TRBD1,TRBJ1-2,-,CASRGDSYGYTF,TGTGCCAGCAGGGGGGACAGCTATGGCTACACCTTC
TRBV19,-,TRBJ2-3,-,CASMRRQSTDTQYF,TGTGCCAGTATGAGGAGACAGAGCACAGATACGCAGTATTTT
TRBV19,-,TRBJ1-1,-,CATAVAAGGLVPAFF,TGTGCCACCGCGGTTGCGGCCGGGGGTCTGGTTCCAGCTTTCTTT
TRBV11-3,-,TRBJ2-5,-,CASSLGRGSETQYF,TGTGCCAGCAGCCTTGGGCGGGGATCAGAGACCCAGTACTTC
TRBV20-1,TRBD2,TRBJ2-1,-,CSASPTSGRSDEQFF,TGCAGTGCTAGTCCTACTAGCGGGAGGTCGGATGAGCAGTTCTTC
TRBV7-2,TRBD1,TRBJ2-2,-,CASSSRQGTGELFF,TGTGCCAGCAGCTCGAGACAGGGAACCGGGGAGCTGTTTTTT
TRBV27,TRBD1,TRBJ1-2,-,CASSLSNQGAGYGYTF,TGTGCCAGCAGTTTATCGAATCAGGGGGCTGGCTATGGCTACACCTTC
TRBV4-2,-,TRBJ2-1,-,CASSQDRGSGPYKFF,TGTGCCAGCAGCCAAGATCGGGGTAGCGGCCCGTATAAGTTCTTC
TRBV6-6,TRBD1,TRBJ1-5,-,CASSSHRQGSNQPQHF,TGTGCCAGCAGTTCCCATAGACAGGGTAGCAATCAGCCCCAGCATTTT
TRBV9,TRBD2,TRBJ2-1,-,CASSVGTSANEQFF,TGTGCCAGCAGCGTCGGGACTAGCGCGAATGAGCAGTTCTTC
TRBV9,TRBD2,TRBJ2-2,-,CASSGRPGTSSTGELFF,TGTGCCAGCAGCGGTCGGCCCGGGACTAGCAGCACCGGGGAGCTGTTTTTT
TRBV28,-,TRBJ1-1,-,CASGKNYMNTEAFF,TGTGCCAGCGGTAAAAATTACATGAACACTGAAGCTTTCTTT
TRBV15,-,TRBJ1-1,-,CATSRAGNTEAFF,TGTGCCACCAGCAGAGCAGGGAACACTGAAGCTTTCTTT
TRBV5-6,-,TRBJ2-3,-,CASSLRFDRSTDTQYF,TGTGCCAGCAGCTTACGGTTCGACAGAAGCACAGATACGCAGTATTTT
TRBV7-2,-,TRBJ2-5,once,CASSPAETQYF,TGTGCCAGCAGCCCAGCGGAGACCCAGTACTTC
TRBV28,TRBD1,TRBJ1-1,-,CASSLLTGAPNTEAFF,TGTGCCAGCAGCCTTCTGACAGGGGCGCCGAACACTGAAGCTTTCTTT
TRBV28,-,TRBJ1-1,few,CASSPYMGGIRQNTEAFF,TGTGCCAGCAGTCCTTATATGGGGGGGATCCGACAGAACACTGAAGCTTTCTTT
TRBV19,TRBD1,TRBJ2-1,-,CASSSYSDRAGNEQFF,TGTGCCAGTAGCAGCTATTCCGACAGGGCGGGCAATGAGCAGTTCTTC
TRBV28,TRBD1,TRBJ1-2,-,CASLGQLYGYTF,TGTGCCAGCCTGGGACAGCTTTATGGCTACACCTTC
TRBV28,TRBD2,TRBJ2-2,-,CASTAFGLATGELFF,TGTGCCAGCACCGCTTTCGGACTAGCCACCGGGGAGCTGTTTTTT
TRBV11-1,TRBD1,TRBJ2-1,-,CATTTGSSYNEQFF,TGTGCCACTACGACAGGGTCCTCCTACAATGAGCAGTTCTTC
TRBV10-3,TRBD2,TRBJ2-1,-,CAIRRTSGTGNEQFF,TGTGCCATCAGGCGGACTAGCGGGACCGGGAATGAGCAGTTCTTC
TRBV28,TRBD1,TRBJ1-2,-,CASKSSDRGYGYTF,TGTGCCAGCAAGTCCTCGGACAGGGGCTATGGCTACACCTTC
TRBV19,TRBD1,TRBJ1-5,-,CASSPGTGDNQPQHF,TGTGCCAGTAGTCCCGGGACAGGGGACAATCAGCCCCAGCATTTT